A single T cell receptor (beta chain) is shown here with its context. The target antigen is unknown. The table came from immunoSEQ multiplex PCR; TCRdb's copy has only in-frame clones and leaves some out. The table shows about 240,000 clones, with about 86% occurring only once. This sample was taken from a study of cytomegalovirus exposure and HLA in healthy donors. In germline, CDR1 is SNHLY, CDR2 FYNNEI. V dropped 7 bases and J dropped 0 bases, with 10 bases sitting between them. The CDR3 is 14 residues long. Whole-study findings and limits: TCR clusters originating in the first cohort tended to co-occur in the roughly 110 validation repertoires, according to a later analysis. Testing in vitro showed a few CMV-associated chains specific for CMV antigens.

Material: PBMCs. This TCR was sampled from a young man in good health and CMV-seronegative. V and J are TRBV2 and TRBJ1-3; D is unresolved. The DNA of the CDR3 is TGTGCCAGCATGAGTCTCCGCTCTGGAAACACCATATATTTT. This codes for CASMSLRSGNTIYF.